This TCR beta chain was sequenced for a study of CD8 T cells in ankylosing spondylitis. Regarding the study as a whole: Some of the motif variants had earlier been found in reactive arthritis patients' fluid and blood.

TCRdb analysed the 5' RACE reads with MiXCR anew, one entry per CDR3 protein. The table lists fewer than 350,000 distinct CDR3 sequences, approximately 10% of them singletons, with 8% to 9.5% in the top ten. This clonotype was recorded many times. Its antigen is not identified. CDR1 DFQATT and CDR2 SNEGSKA come from the germline V gene (reference sequence). The V end lost 5 bases, the J end lost 3 bases, and 11 bases lay between the germline ends. The CDR3 totals 13 residues. The sample was blood, either unsorted or a sorted T cell fraction (not recorded which). The sequence came from a female donor with ankylosing spondylitis or in good health (not recorded which). The V and J genes are TRBV20-1 and TRBJ1-5; D not resolved. The CDR3 reads CSARTAYNQPQHF. DNA of the CDR3: TGCAGTGCTCGAACAGCCTACAATCAGCCCCAGCATTTT.